This T cell receptor (beta chain) stems from a study of T cell repertoires in cytomegalovirus infection. Looking at the study overall: Matching HLA type, along with CMV infection, was indicated by public TCR beta signatures. Study results and limitations: The cumulative frequency of public TCR beta families distinguished individuals who carried CMV together with the relevant HLA. Clonotype analysis showed dominance of the ex vivo response by HLA-C-restricted CMV-specific TCR beta clonotypes.

TCRdb fed the reads into MiXCR, producing one record per CDR3 protein. There are more than 140,000 distinct CDR3 sequences in the sample; about 6% occur only once, and under 20% lies in the top ten. The CDR3 is 13 residues long. Germline V CDR1 and CDR2: GTSNPN, SVGIG (reference sequence). Trimming shortened V by 3 bases and J by 8 bases, and 13 bases separated the two germline ends. The table lists this clonotype with many counts. Its target is unknown. The sequenced sample consisted of PBMCs. V usage is TRBV30 and J usage is TRBJ1-4; maybe TRBD1 (6 bases). The TCR comes from a human donor in good health (CMV status not recorded). Some clones in this sample may be carry-over from other donors' samples. CDR3 bases: TGTGCCTGGAGCAGGGGCTTGGGGGAAAAACTGTTTTTT. Residues: CAWSRGLGEKLFF.